This T cell receptor beta chain was captured by sequencing in a study of blood T cells in healthy people across ages. Points from the study as a whole: Naive CD4+ cells and diversity were both higher in long-lived donors than in aged donors.

A word on this clonotype: The antigen is unknown.

The study isolated at least 6.5 million PBMCs from each sample. Sample-barcoded 5' priming and a J-beta primer mix drove a second PCR of about 7 to 11 cycles. From the 5' RACE reads, TCRdb called clonotypes with MiXCR, one entry per CDR3 protein. The profile covers under 800,000 distinct CDR3 sequences, with 20% to 25% appearing a single time and roughly 3.9% taken by the ten largest. CDR1 is DFQATT and CDR2 is SNEGSKA in the germline V gene (reference sequence). This CDR3 comprises 17 residues. With 5 bases clipped from V and 3 bases from J, the junction kept 14 bases outside the gene matches. Input material: blood. This receptor was identified in a man in his 70s in good health. The J gene is TRBJ2-3, the V gene TRBV20-1; 10 bases fit TRBD2. The DNA of the CDR3 is TGCAGTGCTCCTCCCCGGGGGGCTAGCGGGAGAACAGATACGCAGTATTTT. Translated, it gives CSAPPRGASGRTDTQYF.